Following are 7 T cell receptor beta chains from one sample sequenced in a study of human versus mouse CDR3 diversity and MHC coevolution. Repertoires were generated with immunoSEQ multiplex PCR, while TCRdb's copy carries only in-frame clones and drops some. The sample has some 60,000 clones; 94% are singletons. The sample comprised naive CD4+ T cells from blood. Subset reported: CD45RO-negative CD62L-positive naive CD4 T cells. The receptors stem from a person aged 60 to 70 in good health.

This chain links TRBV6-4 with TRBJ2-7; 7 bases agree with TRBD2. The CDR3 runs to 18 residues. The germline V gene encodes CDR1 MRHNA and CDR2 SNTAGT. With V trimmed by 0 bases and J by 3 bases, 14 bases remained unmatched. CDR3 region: CASSDSVAGVLLDYEQYF. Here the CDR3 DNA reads TGTGCCAGCAGTGACTCCGTCGCGGGAGTTCTCCTAGACTACGAGCAGTACTTC.

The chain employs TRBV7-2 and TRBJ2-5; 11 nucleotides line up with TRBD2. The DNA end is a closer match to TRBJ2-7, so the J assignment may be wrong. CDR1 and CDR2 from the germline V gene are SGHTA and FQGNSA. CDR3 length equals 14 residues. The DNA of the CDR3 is TGTGCCAGCAGCCTAACTAGCGGGAGCTACGAGCAGTACTTC. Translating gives CASSLTSGSYEQYF.

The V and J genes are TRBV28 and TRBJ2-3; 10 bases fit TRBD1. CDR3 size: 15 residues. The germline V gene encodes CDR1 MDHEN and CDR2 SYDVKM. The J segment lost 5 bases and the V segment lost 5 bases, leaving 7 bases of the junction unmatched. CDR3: CASSLDRGRQDTQYF. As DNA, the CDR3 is TGTGCCAGCAGTCTGGACAGGGGGAGACAAGATACGCAGTATTTT.

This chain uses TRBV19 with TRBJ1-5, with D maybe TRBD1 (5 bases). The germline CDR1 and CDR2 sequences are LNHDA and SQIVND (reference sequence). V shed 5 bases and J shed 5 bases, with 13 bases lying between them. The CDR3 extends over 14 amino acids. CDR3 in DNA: TGTGCCAGTAGTGTGAGGGGCGGGGATCAGCCCCAGCATTTT. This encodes CASSVRGGDQPQHF.

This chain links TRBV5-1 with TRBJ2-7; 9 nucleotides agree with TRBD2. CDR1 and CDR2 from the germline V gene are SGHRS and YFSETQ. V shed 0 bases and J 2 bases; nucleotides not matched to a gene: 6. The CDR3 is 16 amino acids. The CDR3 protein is CASSLGTVAGAYEQYF. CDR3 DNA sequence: TGCGCCAGCAGCTTGGGAACGGTAGCGGGGGCCTACGAGCAGTACTTC.

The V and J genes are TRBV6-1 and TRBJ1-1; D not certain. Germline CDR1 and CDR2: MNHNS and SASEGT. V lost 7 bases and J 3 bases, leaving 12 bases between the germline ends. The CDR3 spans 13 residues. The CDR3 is CASKPFVDTEAFF. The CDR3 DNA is TGTGCCAGCAAGCCTTTCGTCGACACTGAAGCTTTCTTT.

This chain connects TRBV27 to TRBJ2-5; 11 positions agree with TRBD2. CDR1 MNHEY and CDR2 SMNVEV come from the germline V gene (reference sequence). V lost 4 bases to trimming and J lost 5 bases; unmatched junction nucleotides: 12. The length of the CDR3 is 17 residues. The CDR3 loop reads CASSSTLAGAPWETQYF. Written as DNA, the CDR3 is TGTGCCAGCAGTTCAACACTAGCGGGAGCCCCATGGGAGACCCAGTACTTC.